Only one count was recorded for the clone carrying this T cell receptor beta chain. Its antigen is not known. A read error is possible here, since a much larger clone lies one base away. This sample is part of a study of tumor-infiltrating lymphocytes in primary liver carcinoma. Study information: Resection treated the patients' primary liver carcinoma.

Study conclusions and caveats: Tumor region pairs shared more overlap than did tumor-adjacent and tumor-blood pairs. When set against blood, tumors had a significantly higher top-250-clone fraction (p = 0.039).

Germline DNA was also extracted, while the blood RNA originated from unsorted whole blood. The researchers drew about 4 milliliters of peripheral blood before surgery. The CDR3 is made up of 15 amino acids. Per germline, CDR1 MNHNS and CDR2 SASEGT. Trimming cost V 4 bases and J 7 bases; bases outside gene matches: 9. A primer in the constant region served to generate TCR beta cDNA from approximately 460 ng of total RNA. It was through three nested multiplex PCR rounds of slightly modified ARM-PCR that TCR beta libraries arose. TRBV1-TRBV30 forward primers paired with a C-beta reverse primer were used in the first two PCR rounds, which ran roughly 10 cycles each. One entry per CDR3 protein, called by TCRdb with MiXCR from the multiplex PCR reads. The sample holds hundreds of thousands of distinct CDR3 sequences, 50% to 70% seen once.

The sample comprised peripheral blood. The chain links TRBV6-1 to TRBJ1-5; TRBD1 agrees at 8 bases. This TCR was sampled from a man aged 35-49 years with primary liver carcinoma and hepatitis B virus infection. The CDR3 DNA sequence: TGTGCCAGCAGTGCATGGTCAGGGGGCGGCCAGCCCCAGCATTTT. Its protein is CASSAWSGGGQPQHF.